The clone carrying this TCR beta chain has at least ten counts. The data stem from a study of molecular identifiers for immune sequencing clone quantification. TCRdb itself ran the PCR reads through MiXCR, one entry per CDR3 protein. The table includes more than 550,000 distinct CDR3 sequences, about 25% detected once. V was shortened by 6 bases and J by 5 bases, with 21 bases between the two germline ends. The CDR3 totals 16 residues. The germline V gene encodes CDR1 MNHEY and CDR2 SMNVEV (reference sequence). This receptor was obtained from a human donor in good health. Some libraries in this study had Jurkat cell RNA spiked in. The chain uses TRBV27 and TRBJ2-3; possibly TRBD1 for D (5 bases). The material sequenced was naive CD8+ T cells from blood, with Jurkat cell RNA spiked in. Subset in this sample: FACS-sorted CD8+CD4-CCR7+CD45RA+ naive T cells. CDR3 in DNA: TGTGCCAGCAGGACCGCAGGGCTACGGATTCAAGATACGCAGTATTTT. This gives the protein CASRTAGLRIQDTQYF.